The 15 T cell receptor beta chains below were found in one sample sequenced in a study of cytomegalovirus exposure and HLA in healthy donors. Primers included in the PCR were 60 Vbeta and 13 Jbeta primers. Profiled with immunoSEQ multiplex PCR; TCRdb holds only in-frame clones, not every one. This repertoire includes more than 45,000 clones. Sequencing input: PBMCs. The receptors stem from a woman aged 35 to 49 in good health and CMV-seronegative.

V gene TRBV28 combines with J gene TRBJ2-5, with D possibly matching TRBD1 (6 bases). CDR1 and CDR2 (germline): MDHEN, SYDVKM. The V and J ends lost 8 bases and 5 bases respectively, with 18 bases between them. CDR3 length: 14 amino acids. The CDR3 sequence is CASRQGGGRETQYF. The CDR3, as DNA: TGTGCCAGCCGCCAAGGGGGTGGGCGGGAGACCCAGTACTTC. The whole variable domain, remainder taken from reference TRBV28 and TRBJ2-5, is DVKVTQSSRYLVKRTGEKVFLECVQDMDHENMFWYRQDPGLGLRLIYFSYDVKMKEKGDIPEGYSVSREKKERFSLILESASTNQTSMYLCASRQGGGRETQYFGPGTRLLVL.

The chain couples TRBV6-5 to TRBJ2-7, with TRBD2 as a possible D gene (6 bases). Germline CDR1 and CDR2: MNHEY and SVGAGI. CDR3 length: 11 residues. V lost 4 bases and J 7 bases, leaving 8 bases between the germline ends. The CDR3 DNA reads TGTGCCAGCAGTTTCGGGGGAGAGCAGTACTTC. Protein: CASSFGGEQYF.

This chain connects TRBV6-6 to TRBJ2-7; D is perhaps TRBD1 (6 bases). Germline V lookup: CDR1 MNHNY, CDR2 SVGAGI (reference sequence). The V end was cut by 5 bases, the J end by 4 bases, with 9 bases between. There are 12 residues in the CDR3. CDR3 region: CASSPTGYEQYF. CDR3 DNA sequence: TGTGCCAGCAGTCCTACAGGGTACGAGCAGTACTTC.

The V gene is TRBV7-2, the J gene TRBJ2-3; 7 nucleotides match TRBD2. The CDR3 sequence is 14 residues long. The V gene end was trimmed by 3 bases and the J gene end by 1 base; junction bases not matched to a gene: 1. The germline CDR1 and CDR2 sequences are SGHTA and FQGNSA. The CDR3 nucleotides are TGTGCCAGCAGCTTCCTAGCGGGCACAGATACGCAGTATTTT. Protein: CASSFLAGTDTQYF.

The J gene is TRBJ1-2, the V gene TRBV2; 9 nucleotides match TRBD1. Germline loops: CDR1 SNHLY, CDR2 FYNNEI. This CDR3 spans 15 amino acids. V lost 6 bases and J lost 6; bases outside the gene matches: 11. CDR3 sequence (DNA): TGTGCCAGCAGCATACAACAGGGGGCGCAGGATGGCTACACCTTC. This translates into CASSIQQGAQDGYTF.

This chain uses TRBV6-5 with TRBJ2-7; a weak D match, TRBD1 (6 bases). V was cut by 6 bases and J by 1 base, with 13 bases left in between. Germline loops: CDR1 MNHEY, CDR2 SVGAGI. The CDR3 sequence is 14 residues long. The CDR3 DNA reads TGTGCCAGCAGGACACTAGGGGGTTCCTACGAGCAGTACTTC. Amino acid sequence: CASRTLGGSYEQYF.

This sequence joins TRBV6-5 and TRBJ2-7; the D is unclear. The CDR3 extends over 14 amino acids. V was cut by 0 bases and J by 3 bases, with 9 bases left in between. Germline loops: CDR1 MNHEY, CDR2 SVGAGI. The CDR3, as DNA: TGTGCCAGCAGTTACTCGTTACTTAACTACGAGCAGTACTTC. Protein: CASSYSLLNYEQYF.

The gene calls are TRBV7-2 and TRBJ1-2, with D maybe TRBD1 (5 bases). CDR3 size: 16 residues. V was clipped by 5 bases and J by 6 bases, with 22 bases between them. Germline loops: CDR1 SGHTA, CDR2 FQGNSA. As DNA, the CDR3 is TGTGCCAGCAGCCCCCAGGGAATAGATGGCGGGGATGGCTACACCTTC. It encodes CASSPQGIDGGDGYTF.

The chain recombines TRBV6-1 with TRBJ2-7; the match to TRBD1 covers 7 bases. V lost 11 bases and J lost 3; bases outside the gene matches: 10. From germline, CDR1 is MNHNS and CDR2 SASEGT. The CDR3 contains 13 residues. The CDR3 region has the DNA TGTGCCGCTCAGACCGGGACAGTCTACGAGCAGTACTTC. This codes for CAAQTGTVYEQYF.

This chain uses TRBV6-1 with TRBJ1-1, with unresolved D. Trimming pared 3 bases from V and 3 bases from J, leaving 11 bases between. Germline V CDR1 and CDR2: MNHNS, SASEGT. The CDR3 is 14 amino acids. The CDR3 DNA follows: TGTGCCAGCAGTGATGGGCAAGCCGACACTGAAGCTTTCTTT. Its protein product is CASSDGQADTEAFF.

The chain joins TRBV28 to TRBJ1-4; D perhaps matches TRBD1 (5 bases). The V end lost 3 bases, the J end lost 0 bases, and 5 bases lay between the germline ends. The CDR3 is 14 residues long. CDR1 is MDHEN and CDR2 is SYDVKM in the germline V gene. The chain's CDR3 is CASSLTATNEKLFF. CDR3 DNA sequence: TGTGCCAGCAGTTTGACAGCAACTAATGAAAAACTGTTTTTT.

The chain uses TRBV7-9 and TRBJ2-5; D remains ambiguous. Germline CDR1 is SEHNR and CDR2 is FQNEAQ (reference sequence). Between the trimmed V and J ends, which lost 3 bases and 5 bases, there was a span of 4 bases. This CDR3 contains 11 residues. In nucleotides, the CDR3 is TGTGCCAGCAGCTTCGTGGAGACCCAGTACTTC. Its protein product is CASSFVETQYF.

The chain employs TRBV5-1 and TRBJ2-2, with TRBD1 as a possible D gene (5 bases). Trimming left V 1 base short and J 6 bases short, with 10 bases between. This CDR3 has 14 amino acids. Germline assignment: CDR1 SGHRS and CDR2 YFSETQ. The CDR3 sequence is CASSLQGFAGELFF. CDR3 nucleotides: TGCGCCAGCAGCTTGCAGGGATTTGCCGGGGAGCTGTTTTTT.

As DNA, the CDR3 is TGCGCCAGCAGCCAAGCCGGGACAGGGTTTGACTATGGCTACACCTTC. Encoded protein: CASSQAGTGFDYGYTF. The rearrangement links TRBV4-3 to TRBJ1-2; 9 bases map to TRBD1. The CDR3 is 16 amino acids. CDR1 is LGHNA and CDR2 is YSLEER in the germline V gene. The V and J ends lost 1 base and 3 bases, in that order; junction bases with no gene match: 6.

V and J are TRBV12-5 and TRBJ2-2; TRBD2 might be the D (6 bases). Trimming removed 8 bases from V and 7 bases from J, with 14 bases in between. Germline-derived CDR1 and CDR2 are LGHNT and FRNRAP. CDR3 length: 13 residues. Here the CDR3 reads CASCRGWVGELFF. The DNA of the CDR3 is TGTGCTAGTTGCCGGGGGTGGGTCGGGGAGCTGTTTTTT.